Listed here are 9 T cell receptor beta chains from one sample, sequenced in a study of metastatic and nonmetastatic thyroid tumors. Not a single patient had been given any form of treatment at any point before undergoing thyroid surgery. TCRdb re-processed the PCR reads through MiXCR. The sample has roughly 20,000 clones, just over 35% seen once. The sequencing sample was made of tumor tissue. These receptors were obtained from a female donor with papillary thyroid cancer or a benign thyroid nodule (not recorded which). Some clones in this sample may be carry-over from other donors' samples.

The gene calls are TRBV6-2 or TRBV6-3 and TRBJ2-7; 11 nucleotides line up with TRBD1. J lost 3 bases, V lost 0 bases, and 1 base had no gene match. CDR1 MNHEY and CDR2 SVGEGT come from the germline V gene. The CDR3 spans 15 residues. As DNA, the CDR3 is TGTGCCAGCAGTTACTCAGGGACAGGGGGCTACGAGCAGTACTTC. Protein sequence: CASSYSGTGGYEQYF.

The chain has TRBV7-2 and TRBJ2-5, with 7 bases lining up with TRBD2. V lost 5 bases and J lost 1; bases outside the gene matches: 13. This CDR3 has 17 amino acids. In germline, CDR1 is SGHTA, CDR2 FQGNSA. CDR3 residues: CASSPARGSGFQETQYF. The CDR3 nucleotides read TGTGCCAGCAGCCCCGCCCGGGGTAGCGGGTTCCAAGAGACCCAGTACTTC.

This clone was recorded a few times. This chain joins TRBV6-4 and TRBJ2-3; TRBD2 aligns across 7 bases. V was pared by 5 bases and J by 1 base, with 0 bases of the junction left unmatched. Germline V gives CDR1 MRHNA, CDR2 SNTAGT. The CDR3 consists of 13 residues. Here the CDR3 reads CASSSGGTDTQYF. In nucleotides, the CDR3 is TGTGCCAGCAGTAGCGGGGGCACAGATACGCAGTATTTT.

This chain connects TRBV20-1 to TRBJ2-7, with D hard to call. The CDR3 totals 15 residues. Germline values: CDR1 DFQATT, CDR2 SNEGSKA (reference sequence). Trimming pared 3 bases from V and 5 bases from J, leaving 20 bases between. CDR3 coding DNA: TGCAGTGCTAGGAGAGTAGTACGCGCAGCCGACGAGCAGTACTTC. Encoded protein: CSARRVVRAADEQYF.

The chain employs TRBV19 and TRBJ2-7; D not resolved. V was shortened by 5 bases and J by 6 bases, with 14 bases between the two germline ends. Looked up from germline, CDR1 is LNHDA and CDR2 is SQIVND (reference sequence). The CDR3 spans 13 residues. CDR3 coding DNA: TGTGCCAGTAGTCCATCGGCACTGCGCGAGCAGTACTTC. It translates to CASSPSALREQYF.

This chain joins TRBV20-1 and TRBJ2-1, with 9 bases lining up with TRBD2. V shed 0 bases, J shed 3 bases, and the junction held 3 bases outside the gene matches. The CDR3 has 15 amino acids. The germline V gene encodes CDR1 DFQATT and CDR2 SNEGSKA (reference sequence). CDR3 region: CSARESGGFYNEQFF. CDR3 DNA: TGCAGTGCTAGAGAAAGCGGGGGGTTCTACAATGAGCAGTTCTTC.

As for this clone: This sample includes further DNA sequences coding for the same CDR3. The V gene is TRBV29-1, the J gene TRBJ2-5; D is possibly TRBD1 (6 bases). The CDR3 totals 13 residues. The V gene lost 4 bases and the J gene lost 0 bases, with 9 bases spanning the gap. Germline V lookup: CDR1 SQVTM, CDR2 ANQGSEA. CDR3 protein: CSVGDRYQETQYF. For the CDR3, the DNA is TGCAGCGTTGGAGACAGGTACCAAGAGACCCAGTACTTC. Full variable domain (rest looked up from reference TRBV29-1 and TRBJ2-5): SAVISQKPSRDICQRGTSLTIQCQVDSQVTMMFWYRQQPGQSLTLIATANQGSEATYESGFVIDKFPISRPNLTFSTLTVSNMSPEDSSIYLCSVGDRYQETQYFGPGTRLLVL.

This chain uses TRBV19 with TRBJ1-1; 7 bases align to TRBD1. From germline, CDR1 is LNHDA and CDR2 SQIVND (reference sequence). After removal of 4 bases from V and 7 bases from J, the junction contained 6 bases not matched to a gene. The CDR3 is 13 residues long. In nucleotides, the CDR3 is TGTGCCAGTAGTAGAACAGGGGCGCATGAAGCTTTCTTT. Translation: CASSRTGAHEAFF.

The V call is TRBV20-1, the J call TRBJ2-5; the match to TRBD2 covers 12 bases. Per germline, CDR1 DFQATT and CDR2 SNEGSKA (reference sequence). The CDR3 spans 16 residues. Trimming removed 1 base from V and 2 bases from J; junction bases left unmatched: 5. The CDR3 loop reads CSARGLAGDSQETQYF. CDR3 in DNA: TGCAGTGCTAGAGGACTAGCGGGGGATTCACAAGAGACCCAGTACTTC.